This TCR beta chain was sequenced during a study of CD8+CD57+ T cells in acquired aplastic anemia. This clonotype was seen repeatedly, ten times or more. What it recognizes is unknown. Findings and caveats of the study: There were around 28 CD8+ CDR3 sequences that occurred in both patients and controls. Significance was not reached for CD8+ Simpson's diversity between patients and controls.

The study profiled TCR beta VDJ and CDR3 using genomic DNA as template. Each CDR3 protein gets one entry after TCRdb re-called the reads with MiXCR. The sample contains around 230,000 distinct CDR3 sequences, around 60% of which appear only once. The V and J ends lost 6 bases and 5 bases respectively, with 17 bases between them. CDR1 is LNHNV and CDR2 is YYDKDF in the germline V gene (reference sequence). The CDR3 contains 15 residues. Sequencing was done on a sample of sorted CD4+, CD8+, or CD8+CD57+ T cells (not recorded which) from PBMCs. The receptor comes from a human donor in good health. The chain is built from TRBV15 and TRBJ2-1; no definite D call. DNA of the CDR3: TGTGCCACCAGTACGACTCTCGGTTCGGACAATGAGCAGTTCTTC. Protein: CATSTTLGSDNEQFF.